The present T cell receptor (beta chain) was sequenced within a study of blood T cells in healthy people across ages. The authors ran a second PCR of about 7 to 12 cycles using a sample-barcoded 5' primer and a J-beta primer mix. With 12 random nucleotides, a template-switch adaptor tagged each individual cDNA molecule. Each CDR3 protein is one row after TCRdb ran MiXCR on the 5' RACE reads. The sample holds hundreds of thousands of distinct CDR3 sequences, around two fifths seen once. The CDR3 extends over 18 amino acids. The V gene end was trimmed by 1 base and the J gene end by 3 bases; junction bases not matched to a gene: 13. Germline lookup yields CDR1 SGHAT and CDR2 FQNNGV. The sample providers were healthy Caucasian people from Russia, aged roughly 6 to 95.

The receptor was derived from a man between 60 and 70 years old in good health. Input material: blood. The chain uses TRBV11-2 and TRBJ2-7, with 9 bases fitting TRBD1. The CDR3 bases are TGTGCCAGCAGCTTAGTCCCAGAACAGGGGGCGGTAGGCTACGAGCAGTACTTC. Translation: CASSLVPEQGAVGYEQYF.